Each of the 11 T cell receptor beta chains below was sequenced from the same sample in a study of cytomegalovirus exposure and HLA in healthy donors (dated by TCRdb to about 2017). The library was obtained by the immunoSEQ multiplex PCR assay. The multiplex PCR relied on a mix of 60 forward primers for TCR Vbeta segments and 13 reverse primers for TCR Jbeta segments. TCRdb carries this immuneACCESS record with in-frame sequences only. Its versions omit some clonotypes, under half of them owing to an unresolved V gene in the studies checked, with the rest unexplained. This sample's records show roughly 35,000 clones. The ten largest clones add up to roughly 2% of the sample. The sequencing input was PBMCs. The origin of the receptors is a woman aged 40 to 50 in good health and CMV-seropositive.

This rearrangement joins TRBV18 to TRBJ1-1, with 10 bases identical to TRBD1. In germline, CDR1 is KGHSH, CDR2 LQKENI. There are 19 residues in the CDR3. J was trimmed by 0 bases and V by 2 bases; bases with no gene match: 12. The CDR3 region has the DNA TGTGCCAGCTCACCAGCCACAGGCAGGACAGGGGGAATGAACACTGAAGCTTTCTTT. Its translation: CASSPATGRTGGMNTEAFF.

By frequency, this clone registers medium-sized. This chain links TRBV28 with TRBJ2-7; TRBD2 aligns across 7 bases. V lost 4 bases, J lost 1 base, and 19 bases stayed unmatched. CDR1 is MDHEN and CDR2 is SYDVKM in the germline V gene. The CDR3 length is 19 residues. CDR3 in DNA: TGTGCCAGCAGTTCCAATATCATGCGGGAGCGAATAATTTCCTACGAGCAGTACTTC. This sequence encodes CASSSNIMRERIISYEQYF.

The chain is built from TRBV27 and TRBJ1-1; the D is unclear. The CDR3 loop spans 14 amino acids. V lost 1 base and J 10 bases, leaving 16 bases between the germline ends. Germline V gene sequence: CDR1 MNHEY, CDR2 SMNVEV (reference sequence). The CDR3 coding sequence is TGTGCCAGCAGTTTATTATGGGCCGATGAAACAGCTTTCTTT. The encoded protein is CASSLLWADETAFF.

As concerns this clone: Sequence at one end of the junction differs from germline and may be a read error. This sample also contains other DNA sequences that code for the same CDR3. This sequence joins TRBV4-1 and TRBJ1-6; the D gene is possibly TRBD1 (5 bases). The CDR3 spans 16 residues. CDR1 MGHRA and CDR2 YSYEKL come from the germline V gene. The CDR3 sequence is CASSQGGSSYNSPLHF. For the CDR3, the DNA is TGCGCCAGCAGCCAGGGGGGTAGCTCCTATAATTCACCTCTCCACTTT.

The V call is TRBV15, the J call TRBJ1-6; D is unclear. The CDR3 is 16 residues long. With 0 bases removed from V and 6 bases from J, the gap between germline ends came to 12 bases. Germline V gene data show CDR1 as LNHNV and CDR2 as YYDKDF (reference sequence). CDR3 DNA sequence: TGTGCCACCAGCAGAGATGGACGGGGAACTAATTCACCCCTCCACTTT. This gives the protein CATSRDGRGTNSPLHF. The whole variable domain, filled in from reference TRBV15 and TRBJ1-6, reads DAMVIQNPRYQVTQFGKPVTLSCSQTLNHNVMYWYQQKSSQAPKLLFHYYDKDFNNEADTPDNFQSRRPNTSFCFLDIRSPGLGDTAMYLCATSRDGRGTNSPLHFGNGTRLTVT.

The genes are TRBV19 and TRBJ1-2, with a tentative D call TRBD1 (6 bases). V was cut by 7 bases and J by 3 bases, with 21 bases left in between. In germline, CDR1 is LNHDA, CDR2 SQIVND (reference sequence). The CDR3 covers 16 residues. The CDR3 protein is CASKGNRVSPDYGYTF. Written as DNA, the CDR3 is TGTGCCAGTAAGGGGAACAGGGTTTCCCCCGACTATGGCTACACCTTC.

The chain is built from TRBV28 and TRBJ2-1, with 10 positions matching TRBD1. There are 14 residues in the CDR3. CDR1 MDHEN and CDR2 SYDVKM come from the germline V gene. V lost 6 bases, J lost 3 bases, and 2 bases stayed unmatched. CDR3 in DNA: TGTGCCAGCAGCTGGACAGGGGGCTACAATGAGCAGTTCTTC. As protein: CASSWTGGYNEQFF.

V gene TRBV28 combines with J gene TRBJ2-1; maybe TRBD2 (6 bases). V shed 3 bases and J shed 6 bases, with 21 bases lying between them. Germline V CDR1 and CDR2: MDHEN, SYDVKM. The length of the CDR3 is 17 residues. DNA for the CDR3: TGTGCCAGCAGTTTTCGCCGGGACTTGCCAGAGATCAATGAGCAGTTCTTC. This encodes CASSFRRDLPEINEQFF.

This chain connects TRBV19 to TRBJ2-7; 8 nucleotides agree with TRBD1. CDR3 length: 13 residues. J gave up 6 bases and V 6 bases, and 7 bases lay outside the gene matches. CDR1 is LNHDA, CDR2 SQIVND, per germline (reference sequence). The CDR3 DNA sequence: TGTGCCAGTAGCCAACAAGGACAGGGCGAGCAGTACTTC. The encoded protein is CASSQQGQGEQYF.

V and J are TRBV5-5 and TRBJ1-2; D is undetermined. The CDR3 is 13 amino acids. CDR1 is SGHKS, CDR2 YYEKEE, per germline (reference sequence). Trimming shortened V by 4 bases and J by 4 bases, and 11 bases separated the two germline ends. The DNA for the CDR3 is TGTGCCAGCAGCATCCCGGGATCCTATGGCTACACCTTC. This gives the protein CASSIPGSYGYTF.

V is TRBV29-1 and J is TRBJ2-7, with 8 bases matching TRBD1. Germline V CDR1 and CDR2: SQVTM, ANQGSEA. V trimming: 6 bases; J trimming: 7 bases; junction bases outside the gene matches: 17. The CDR3 extends over 15 amino acids. The CDR3 region has the DNA TGCAGCGTAGAACCCATAGACAGGGGTCTACGGGAGCAGTACTTC. Encoded protein: CSVEPIDRGLREQYF.